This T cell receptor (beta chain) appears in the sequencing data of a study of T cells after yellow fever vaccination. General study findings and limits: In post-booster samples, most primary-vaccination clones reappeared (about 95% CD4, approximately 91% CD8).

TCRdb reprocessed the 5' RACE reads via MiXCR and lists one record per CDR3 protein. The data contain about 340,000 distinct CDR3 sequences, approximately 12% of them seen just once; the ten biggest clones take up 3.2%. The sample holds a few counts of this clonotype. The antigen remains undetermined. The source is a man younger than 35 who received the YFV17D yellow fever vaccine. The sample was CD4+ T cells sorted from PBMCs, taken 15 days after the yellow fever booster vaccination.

The CDR3 is CASSFQTATGEAFF. DNA for the CDR3: TGCGCCAGCAGCTTCCAAACAGCGACCGGTGAAGCTTTCTTT. This chain joins TRBV5-1 and TRBJ1-1; D is ambiguous. CDR3 length equals 14 residues. From germline, CDR1 is SGHRS and CDR2 YFSETQ. V lost 2 bases to trimming and J lost 7 bases, with 15 bases between them.